The present T cell receptor beta chain was sequenced within a study of Graves' ophthalmopathy and Graves' hyperthyroidism (dated by TCRdb to the late 2010s). A note on the overall study: Peripheral blood was collected at initial diagnosis, prior to any treatment. To tell Graves' ophthalmopathy apart from Graves' hyperthyroidism, and to predict which patients would progress to ophthalmopathy, the study relied on TCR beta repertoire signatures. In total, 135 blood samples were TCR-sequenced: some 40 ophthalmopathy, some 75 hyperthyroidism and about 17 hyperthyroidism-to-ophthalmopathy patients. To explore V-J signatures that distinguish ophthalmopathy from hyperthyroidism, a discovery set of 100 patients was enrolled, made up of 43 with ophthalmopathy and 55 to 65 with stable hyperthyroidism. The independent validation cohort included 18 hyperthyroidism patients plus 17 patients who later progressed from hyperthyroidism to ophthalmopathy. In a handful of hyperthyroidism patients, the T-cell repertoires found in thyroid tissue were compared with those found in blood. Following sampling, methimazole starting at 30 mg daily was administered to hyperthyroidism patients, and high-dose intravenous methylprednisolone was administered to ophthalmopathy patients. The 100 discovery patients were randomly split 7:3 into training and test sets.

V and J are truncated by 4 bases and 5 bases respectively, leaving an intervening sequence of 12 bases. Spanning cysteine to phenylalanine, the CDR3 consists of 12 amino acids. Only the CDR3 DNA is retained, 36 bases long and in frame from the first base. The germline V gene (reference sequence) yields DFQATT for CDR1 and SNEGSKA for CDR2. For repertoire sequencing, the TCR beta CDR3 regions were amplified from RNA transcripts. The first round was an RT-PCR using HTBI primers with the Qiagen OneStep RT-PCR kit, and this first round was followed by a second-round multiplex PCR, then size selection and purification. Sequencing of the libraries was carried out on an Illumina HiSeq2000 in paired-end mode with 100 bp reads. For the original study's pipeline: SOAPnuke was used to process the reads, removing any read that contained adapters or uncalled bases, had a mean Phred below 15, or lacked an exact match to the constant primer or identifier. High-quality paired reads were merged with COPE v1.2.5. Each unique nucleotide sequence was treated as a clonotype, and MiTCR v1.1 was used to align the clonotypes to the IMGT TRB V, D and J references. The analysis was limited to V-J combinations with a frequency above 0.0001, which together covered roughly 99% of repertoires. For each V-J combination, a TCR clonal expansion and chaos score was defined as the ratio of F50 clonal expansion to chaos observed in the TCRdist matrix. Welch's t-statistics and random forest were used to reduce the features to 10 to 15 V-J combinations, which were then used as input to a naive Bayes classifier. The Morisita-Horn index was used to measure how similar the thyroid and blood repertoires were. TCRdb redid the processing of the public reads, applying fastp at Q25 and MiXCR, and retained in-frame beta chains. One record per CDR3 amino acid sequence lists the most common genes and DNA. What appears here as the V and J calls and clone size reflects TCRdb's work, not the paper's. This sample gives about 180,000 distinct CDR3 sequences in total; less than 45% of them show up just once. The ten most abundant clones make up 5.8% of the sample.

Study-wide findings and limitations: Most expanded thyroid clonotypes with frequency above 0.001 were also detected in blood, suggesting blood repertoires may reflect the thyroid immune response. In validation, the model predicted ophthalmopathy progression with more than 70% sensitivity and about 77% specificity; some 13 predicted patients were CT-confirmed with GO in a median of 6.5 months. In cross-validation, the 13-signature model distinguished ophthalmopathy from stable hyperthyroidism with more than 85% sensitivity and approximately 81% specificity, while in the test set the corresponding values were about 80% and 75%. Sample size was not predetermined statistically, and investigators were not blinded to group allocation.

This clonotype was counted at least ten times. Its antigen is currently not known. Base-call qualities are not available, and no considerably larger clone is one nucleotide away. Ophthalmopathy patients had moderately to severely active disease, Clinical Activity Score of at least 3, NOSPECS grade of at least 4, and disease duration under 3 months. Patients were excluded if they had other autoimmune diseases, uncontrolled infections, pregnancy or lactation. Diagnosis was based on clinical symptoms, serum thyroxine, TRAb, thyroid ultrasound and orbital computed tomography. PBMCs were isolated from around 10 ml of fresh peripheral blood by Ficoll-Paque density gradient centrifugation. Total RNA was extracted with Trizol reagent and quality-checked on an Agilent 2100 Bioanalyzer.

Material for sequencing was peripheral blood. This clonotype was obtained from a woman aged 35 to 49 with Graves' ophthalmopathy. Donor details come from another sample of the same person, matched by shared clones. Rearrangement joined TRBV20-1 to TRBJ2-7, and possibly TRBD2, on 6 matching bases. The CDR3 region has the sequence CSATGTVNEQYF. The nucleotide sequence is given as TGCAGTGCTACTGGGACTGTAAACGAGCAGTACTTC.